Below, 23 T cell receptor beta chains from the same sample are listed, as sequenced in a study of T cells after somatic rescue of genetic block. The table came from immunoSEQ multiplex PCR; TCRdb's copy has only in-frame clones and leaves some out. This table holds some 67,000 clones, roughly 94% found once. Sequenced: peripheral blood mononuclear cells (PBMCs). The receptors come from a man aged 40-55 years.

The rearrangement links TRBV7-2 to TRBJ2-7; 7 nucleotides match TRBD2. The CDR3 length is 13 residues. Germline V gene data show CDR1 as SGHTA and CDR2 as FQGNSA. V shed 5 bases, J shed 6 bases, and the junction held 7 bases outside the gene matches. The DNA for the CDR3 is TGTGCCAGCAGCCGTGGGGGGGAAGGCGAGCAGTACTTC. Protein sequence: CASSRGGEGEQYF.

V and J are TRBV19 and TRBJ2-2; D remains ambiguous. CDR1 is LNHDA, CDR2 SQIVND, per germline (reference sequence). The CDR3 consists of 11 residues. The V gene lost 6 bases and the J gene lost 7 bases, with 6 bases spanning the gap. CDR3 sequence: CASRSSGELFF. The DNA for the CDR3 is TGTGCCAGTAGGTCGAGCGGGGAGCTGTTTTTT.

The chain joins TRBV9 to TRBJ2-5, with D perhaps matching TRBD2 (5 bases). Germline CDR1 SGDLS, CDR2 YYNGEE. The CDR3 contains 15 residues. V shed 4 bases and J shed 3 bases, with 16 bases lying between them. CDR3 nucleotide sequence: TGTGCCAGCAGCCCATCGGACTGGGAGAAAGAGACCCAGTACTTC. This encodes CASSPSDWEKETQYF.

This chain connects TRBV9 to TRBJ2-3; 10 nucleotides line up with TRBD1. Germline V gene sequence: CDR1 SGDLS, CDR2 YYNGEE. CDR3 length: 16 amino acids. J gave up 2 bases and V 0 bases, and 3 bases lay outside the gene matches. This CDR3 is CASSVEGTGVTDTQYF. In DNA, the CDR3 is TGTGCCAGCAGCGTAGAAGGGACAGGGGTCACAGATACGCAGTATTTT.

The chain couples TRBV27 to TRBJ2-5; 10 nucleotides line up with TRBD2. There are 15 residues in the CDR3. CDR1 MNHEY and CDR2 SMNVEV come from the germline V gene (reference sequence). V shed 10 bases, J shed 3 bases, and the junction held 11 bases outside the gene matches. In nucleotides, the CDR3 is TGTGCCATTAAAGAGTATAGCGGGGGGAAAGAGACCCAGTACTTC. Its translation is CAIKEYSGGKETQYF.

About this clone itself: At one end the junction does not follow the germline gene, possibly because of a read error. The same CDR3 arises from other DNA sequences in this sample as well. The rearrangement joins TRBV2 to TRBJ2-7; maybe TRBD2 (7 bases). Germline-derived CDR1 and CDR2 are SNHLY and FYNNEI. CDR3 length equals 14 residues. CDR3 amino acids: CASSERGASYEQYF. The CDR3 region has the DNA TGTGCCAGCAGTGAACGGGGGGCCTCCTACGAGCAGTACTTT.

The chain has TRBV4-3 and TRBJ2-6; TRBD1 matches 11 bases. CDR1 is LGHNA and CDR2 is YSLEER in the germline V gene. The CDR3 contains 18 residues. The V segment lost 0 bases and the J segment 3 bases; nucleotides outside the gene matches: 4. For the CDR3, the DNA is TGCGCCAGCAGCCAAGACTGGACAGGGGGCGTTGGGGCCAACGTCCTGACTTTC. This codes for CASSQDWTGGVGANVLTF.

J is TRBJ2-3 and V is TRBV2; no definite D call. V was pared by 4 bases and J by 1 base, with 6 bases between. The CDR3 extends over 13 amino acids. Germline V gene lookup returns CDR1 SNHLY and CDR2 FYNNEI. The CDR3: CASSAGGTDTQYF. The CDR3 DNA reads TGTGCCAGCAGTGCGGGCGGCACAGATACGCAGTATTTT.

The chain has TRBV6-5 and TRBJ2-7; D is ambiguous. Germline V CDR1 and CDR2: MNHEY, SVGAGI. The V and J ends lost 5 bases and 2 bases respectively, with 10 bases between them. The CDR3 extends over 13 amino acids. CDR3 DNA: TGTGCCAGCAGTACCGGCTTGCCCTACGAGCAGTACTTC. It specifies CASSTGLPYEQYF.

The rearrangement links TRBV2 to TRBJ2-3; D possibly corresponds to TRBD1 (5 bases). This CDR3 is built from 15 residues. Trimming took off 4 bases at V and 1 base at J, with 12 bases between the two ends. CDR1 and CDR2 from the germline V gene are SNHLY and FYNNEI. CDR3 sequence (DNA): TGTGCCAGCAGTGGAAGAGACAGACGCACAGATACGCAGTATTTT. This translates into CASSGRDRRTDTQYF.

The V gene is TRBV11-2, the J gene TRBJ2-7; D might be TRBD1 or TRBD2, each matching 5 bases. The V end lost 3 bases, the J end lost 6 bases, and 12 bases lay between the germline ends. This CDR3 region has 13 residues. Germline CDR1 SGHAT, CDR2 FQNNGV. The CDR3 nucleotides are TGTGCCAGCAGCTTGGGGGAGTCCGTCGAGCAGTACTTC. As protein: CASSLGESVEQYF.

The rearrangement joins TRBV6-1 to TRBJ1-6, with unresolved D. Trimming cost V 7 bases and J 0 bases, with 10 bases left between them. The CDR3 is 15 residues long. The V gene's germline CDR1 is MNHNS and CDR2 SASEGT. CDR3 coding DNA: TGTGCCAGCATCAAGCGAAGCTCCTATAATTCACCCCTCCACTTT. It encodes CASIKRSSYNSPLHF.

Relative to its sample, this clone is medium-sized. This rearrangement joins TRBV10-1 to TRBJ1-3; the D is unclear. Germline-derived CDR1 and CDR2 are WNHNN and SYGVQD (reference sequence). CDR3 length equals 16 residues. The ends were cut back, 4 bases at V and 2 bases at J, with 15 bases in the middle. The CDR3 is CASSVSRAGAGNTIYF. The CDR3, as DNA: TGCGCCAGCAGTGTTTCTCGAGCCGGGGCTGGAAACACCATATATTTT.

This chain connects TRBV19 to TRBJ1-5; D may be TRBD1 (5 bases). Germline CDR1 and CDR2: LNHDA and SQIVND (reference sequence). CDR3 length equals 14 residues. V was trimmed by 6 bases and J by 6 bases, leaving 15 bases between them. The DNA of the CDR3 is TGTGCCAGTAGGTCGGTTGGGGCAGGTCAGCCCCAGCATTTT. Protein: CASRSVGAGQPQHF.

The chain employs TRBV7-9 and TRBJ2-2; 11 nucleotides align to TRBD1. The trim removed 5 bases at V and 4 bases at J, leaving 0 bases unmatched. The CDR3 is made up of 14 amino acids. Germline CDR1 SEHNR, CDR2 FQNEAQ (reference sequence). CDR3 loop: CASSGQGATGELFF. The CDR3 bases are TGTGCCAGCAGCGGACAGGGGGCCACCGGGGAGCTGTTTTTT.

The CDR3 reads CASSPGRTEAFF. The CDR3 DNA reads TGTGCCAGCAGCCCAGGGCGGACTGAAGCTTTCTTT. This chain links TRBV6-5 with TRBJ1-1; possible D gene TRBD1, 5 bases. Trimming cost V 6 bases and J 5 bases, with 10 bases left between them. Germline V gene lookup returns CDR1 MNHEY and CDR2 SVGAGI. The CDR3 consists of 12 residues.

This clone was recorded once. The V call is TRBV9, the J call TRBJ1-2; D not certain. The CDR3 runs to 13 residues. V lost 0 bases, J lost 4 bases, and 7 bases lay in between. Germline CDR1 SGDLS, CDR2 YYNGEE. The CDR3: CASSVDGSYGYTF. CDR3 DNA: TGTGCCAGCAGCGTAGACGGCAGCTATGGCTACACCTTC.

The gene calls are TRBV5-1 and TRBJ2-1; the D is unclear. Germline-derived CDR1 and CDR2 are SGHRS and YFSETQ. The CDR3 runs to 14 residues. V lost 0 bases and J 2 bases, leaving 6 bases between the germline ends. CDR3 amino acids: CASSLETTYNEQFF. CDR3 DNA: TGCGCCAGCAGCTTGGAGACCACCTACAATGAGCAGTTCTTC.

The chain uses TRBV5-4 and TRBJ2-1; 11 bases are shared with TRBD1. The CDR3 is 15 amino acids. Germline lookup yields CDR1 SGHNT and CDR2 YYREEE (reference sequence). V was pared by 4 bases and J by 9 bases, with 9 bases of the junction left unmatched. Here the CDR3 reads CASSAPGQGGTEQFF. The CDR3, as DNA: TGTGCCAGCAGCGCCCCGGGACAGGGGGGTACTGAGCAGTTCTTC. Using reference TRBV5-4 and TRBJ2-1 for the parts outside the CDR3, the full variable domain is ETGVTQSPTHLIKTRGQQVTLRCSSQSGHNTVSWYQQALGQGPQFIFQYYREEENGRGNFPPRFSGLQFPNYSSELNVNALELDDSALYLCASSAPGQGGTEQFFGPGTRLTVL.

This rearrangement joins TRBV10-3 to TRBJ1-1, with TRBD1 identical over 7 bases. The CDR3 totals 15 residues. V shed 6 bases and J 0 bases; nucleotides not matched to a gene: 7. In germline, CDR1 is ENHRY, CDR2 SYGVKD. The DNA for the CDR3 is TGTGCCATCAGGGACCCGGGACAGATGAACACTGAAGCTTTCTTT. Amino acids: CAIRDPGQMNTEAFF.

The chain has TRBV5-1 and TRBJ2-2; 8 bases map to TRBD1. The V and J ends lost 4 bases and 5 bases, in that order; junction bases with no gene match: 7. Germline assignment: CDR1 SGHRS and CDR2 YFSETQ. The CDR3 contains 15 residues. The CDR3 protein is CASSLGDRMTGELFF. The CDR3 nucleotides read TGCGCCAGCAGCCTGGGGGACAGGATGACCGGGGAGCTGTTTTTT.

The V call is TRBV4-1, the J call TRBJ1-5; unclear D gene. V lost 5 bases and J 0 bases, leaving 17 bases between the germline ends. Per the germline V gene, CDR1 is MGHRA and CDR2 is YSYEKL. This CDR3 has 17 residues. This chain's CDR3 is CASSELPPASSNQPQHF. The CDR3 DNA reads as TGCGCCAGCAGCGAGCTCCCCCCCGCGAGTAGCAATCAGCCCCAGCATTTT.

The rearrangement uses TRBV18 and TRBJ2-1; 8 bases are shared with TRBD1. The CDR3 sequence is 14 residues long. Trimming cost V 3 bases and J 5 bases; bases outside gene matches: 3. In germline, CDR1 is KGHSH, CDR2 LQKENI. DNA of the CDR3: TGTGCCAGCTCACCGCGGACAGGGAACAATGAGCAGTTCTTC. Residues: CASSPRTGNNEQFF.